This TCR beta chain derives from a study of T cells in localized non-small cell lung cancer. The data were produced by immunoSEQ multiplex PCR, yet TCRdb's version contains in-frame clones alone and is incomplete. The sample comprises 75,000 to 90,000 clones, roughly four fifths of which are singletons, and roughly 3% rests with the top ten. Germline trimming cut 5 bases from V and 6 bases from J; bases unmatched to any gene: 4. Germline CDR1 reads SGHVS; CDR2 reads FQNEAQ. The CDR3 contains 12 residues. The sequenced sample was peripheral blood, obtained before any cancer treatment. This clonotype was obtained from a man between 40 and 70 years old with stage I lung adenocarcinoma. The V call is TRBV7-8, the J call TRBJ2-7; 7 positions agree with TRBD1. The CDR3 DNA is TGTGCCAGCAGCCGAGACAGGGCCGAGCAGTACTTC. It codes for CASSRDRAEQYF.